The 9 T cell receptor beta chains presented below share a single source sample, sequenced in a study of T cell changes during pregnancy in multiple sclerosis (dated by TCRdb to about 2019). The library was obtained by the immunoSEQ multiplex PCR assay. Held by TCRdb, this immuneACCESS table contains in-frame sequences only and omits some clones. Under half of the omission traces to an unresolved V gene where checked; the cause of the rest is unknown. The sample data list some 100,000 clones, and approximately 92% of these were observed just once. The top ten clones comprise less than 2% of the sample. The sample here was peripheral blood, taken after pregnancy. The receptors were sampled from a female donor with multiple sclerosis, enrolled in a pregnancy study.

The rearrangement joins TRBV5-1 to TRBJ1-2; perhaps TRBD1 as D (5 bases). CDR3 length: 13 residues. The germline V gene encodes CDR1 SGHRS and CDR2 YFSETQ. V dropped 4 bases and J dropped 5 bases, with 12 bases sitting between them. The CDR3 region has the DNA TGCGCCAGCAGCCCCCAGGGCCTTTATGGCTACACCTTC. This translates into CASSPQGLYGYTF.

The CDR3 bases are TGTGCCTGGAGCCAGGGGGCTGAAGCTTTCTTT. This gives the protein CAWSQGAEAFF. The gene calls are TRBV30 and TRBJ1-1; TRBD1 aligns across 7 bases. This CDR3 is 11 amino acids long. Looked up from germline, CDR1 is GTSNPN and CDR2 is SVGIG (reference sequence). After removal of 3 bases from V and 6 bases from J, the junction contained 1 base not matched to a gene. Full variable domain (rest looked up from reference TRBV30 and TRBJ1-1): SQTIHQWPATLVQPVGSPLSLECTVEGTSNPNLYWYRQAAGRGLQLLFYSVGIGQISSEVPQNLSASRPQDRQFILSSKKLLLSDSGFYLCAWSQGAEAFFGQGTRLTVV.

This clone was picked up one time. The rearrangement uses TRBV5-6 and TRBJ1-2; the D gene is possibly TRBD1 (5 bases). CDR1 is SGHDT, CDR2 YYEEEE, per germline. The CDR3 runs 15 residues. Trimming removed 6 bases at V and 4 bases at J, with 19 bases between. In nucleotides, the CDR3 is TGTGCCAGCAACCTCGACAGAACACTAATCTATGGCTACACCTTC. It yields the protein CASNLDRTLIYGYTF.

The gene calls are TRBV29-1 and TRBJ1-2; the D gene is possibly TRBD1 (5 bases). From germline, CDR1 is SQVTM and CDR2 ANQGSEA. The CDR3 runs to 12 residues. V was cut by 8 bases and J by 4 bases, with 14 bases left in between. The CDR3 protein is CSLLDGAYGYTF. CDR3 DNA sequence: TGCAGCCTTCTTGATGGGGCCTATGGCTACACCTTC.

This clone has only one observation. Other nucleotide sequences from this sample produce the same CDR3. V gene TRBV7-6 combines with J gene TRBJ2-5, with D unresolved. The germline V gene has CDR1 SGHVS and CDR2 FNYEAQ. V lost 5 bases, J lost 2 bases, and 3 bases lay in between. The CDR3 totals 11 residues. The CDR3 DNA follows: TGTGCCAGCAGCCTTCAAGAGACCCAGTACTTC. This gives the protein CASSLQETQYF. Together with reference TRBV7-6 and TRBJ2-5, the CDR3 gives the full variable domain: GAGVSQSPRYKVTKRGQDVALRCDPISGHVSLYWYRQALGQGPEFLTYFNYEAQQDKSGLPNDRFSAERPEGSISTLTIQRTEQRDSAMYRCASSLQETQYFGPGTRLLVL.

The CDR3 protein is CASRRLVQTQYF. The DNA of the CDR3 is TGTGCCAGCAGGAGACTAGTACAGACCCAGTACTTC. This rearrangement joins TRBV2 to TRBJ2-5; TRBD2 might be the D (6 bases). Germline CDR1 is SNHLY and CDR2 is FYNNEI. This CDR3 region has 12 residues. The germline V and J ends were trimmed by 6 bases and 6 bases, with 11 bases remaining between them.

The genes are TRBV4-1 and TRBJ2-7, with 10 nucleotides matching TRBD1. CDR1 and CDR2 (germline): MGHRA, YSYEKL. Trimming took 2 bases from V and 5 from J; bases not matched to a gene: 9. The CDR3 runs to 16 residues. This CDR3 reads CASSQPKDRGWNEQYF. The CDR3 DNA sequence: TGCGCCAGCAGCCAACCTAAGGACAGGGGGTGGAACGAGCAGTACTTC.

This clone was recorded only once. CDR3 nucleotides: TGTGCCAGCAGTGAAGACAGACAAAATGAAAAACTGTTTTTT. Translation: CASSEDRQNEKLFF. V gene TRBV6-1 combines with J gene TRBJ1-4; D is unclear. CDR1 and CDR2 (germline): MNHNS, SASEGT. Trimming cost V 1 base and J 5 bases, with 8 bases left between them. This CDR3 has 14 amino acids.

The chain couples TRBV5-1 to TRBJ2-7; 15 bases are a match to TRBD2. V lost 3 bases and J lost 8; bases outside the gene matches: 6. This CDR3 has 15 residues. CDR1 SGHRS and CDR2 YFSETQ come from the germline V gene. CDR3 coding DNA: TGCGCCAGCAGCTCCGGACTAGCGGGAGGGCCGAAGCAGTACTTC. It specifies CASSSGLAGGPKQYF.